This TCR beta chain was recovered during a study of blood T cell repertoires in COVID-19. Study as a whole: The United States, Italy and Spain provided the acute and convalescent COVID-19 samples. T cells, B-cell-depleted T cells, or PBMCs provided the cDNA or gDNA that served as material.

Under the authors' procedure: Reference gene primer amplification gave estimated nucleated cell counts. Some clones are missing from TCRdb's copy, which holds only in-frame ones; the method was immunoSEQ multiplex PCR. The D gene and trimming were derived from the DNA, and the V and J assignments and clone size from that table. This sample has about 120,000 clones; approximately 87% occur once, and the top ten carry approximately 2.3%. CDR1 is SGHRS and CDR2 is YFSETQ in the germline V gene. The CDR3 covers 16 residues. V was clipped by 0 bases and J by 1 base, with 14 bases between them. This clone was counted a single time.

This receptor was identified in a man under 40 with acute or convalescent COVID-19. The material sequenced was peripheral blood. The chain links TRBV5-1 to TRBJ2-7; the D gene is possibly TRBD1 (5 bases). In nucleotides, the CDR3 is TGCGCCAGCAGCTTGGGGACCACAGGCGGTTCCTACGAGCAGTACGTC. This gives the protein CASSLGTTGGSYEQYV.